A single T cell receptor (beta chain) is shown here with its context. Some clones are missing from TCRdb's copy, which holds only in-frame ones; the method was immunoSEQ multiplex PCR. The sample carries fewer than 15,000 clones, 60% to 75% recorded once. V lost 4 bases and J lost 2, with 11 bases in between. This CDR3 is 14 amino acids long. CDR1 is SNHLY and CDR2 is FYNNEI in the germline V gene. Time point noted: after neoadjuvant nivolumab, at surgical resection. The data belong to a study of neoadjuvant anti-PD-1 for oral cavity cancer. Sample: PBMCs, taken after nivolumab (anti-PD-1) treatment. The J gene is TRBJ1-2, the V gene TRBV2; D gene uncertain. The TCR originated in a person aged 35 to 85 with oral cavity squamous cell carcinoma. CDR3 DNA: TGTGCCAGCAGTGTCCTCCTGACAAACTATGGCTACACCTTC. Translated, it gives CASSVLLTNYGYTF. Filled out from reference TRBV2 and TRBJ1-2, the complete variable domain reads EPEVTQTPSHQVTQMGQEVILRCVPISNHLYFYWYRQILGQKVEFLVSFYNNEISEKSEIFDDQFSVERPDGSNFTLKIRSTKLEDSAMYFCASSVLLTNYGYTFGSGTRLTVV.